The present T cell receptor (beta chain) was sequenced within a study of post-analysis software for immune sequencing data. At the level of the study: Relapsing-remitting, secondary progressive and progressive-relapsing multiple sclerosis were all included among the disease courses. The study's findings and limits: F measure showed strong co-clustering of same-batch samples. Five TRBV segments, including TRBV5-6, TRBV5-1 and TRBV20-1, were more frequent in patients than controls. Comparison with controls showed significantly lower normalized Chao1 diversity in multiple sclerosis patients.

Details on this clonotype: The antigen is not known.

cDNA libraries for TCR beta contained unique molecular identifiers. About 500,000 cDNA molecules were obtained per 1 to 10 million input T cells. One entry per CDR3 protein, called by TCRdb with MiXCR from the PCR reads. The sample has around 770,000 distinct CDR3 sequences, 46% seen once. V lost 1 base and J 2 bases, leaving 9 bases between the germline ends. The CDR3 covers 15 residues. Germline lookup yields CDR1 SGHTA and CDR2 FQGNSA. This TCR came from a girl aged 5-17 years with multiple sclerosis. Sequencing was carried out using blood. This sequence joins TRBV7-2 and TRBJ2-1; perhaps TRBD2 as D (5 bases). CDR3 in amino acids: CASSLVVGTYNEQFF. CDR3 sequence (DNA): TGTGCCAGCAGCTTAGTGGTCGGGACCTACAATGAGCAGTTCTTC. Drawing the rest from reference TRBV7-2 and TRBJ2-1, the complete variable domain is GAGVSQSPSNKVTEKGKDVELRCDPISGHTALYWYRQSLGQGLEFLIYFQGNSAPDKSGLPSDRFSAERTGGSVSTLTIQRTQQEDSAVYLCASSLVVGTYNEQFFGPGTRLTVL.